This T cell receptor beta chain was observed in a study of cytotoxic CD8 clonotypes in ibrutinib-treated CLL. The wider study: Within the patient group, roughly 11 were relapsed/refractory and some 15 treatment-naive, and 17 were IGHV unmutated. Study-level points and caveats: Public clonotypes occurred uncommonly; on treatment, they contracted or remained stable.

With regard to this clone: What it binds is not known.

The CDR3 length is 14 residues. Per the germline V gene, CDR1 is SEHNR and CDR2 is FQNEAQ (reference sequence). Trimming shortened V by 1 base and J by 6 bases, and 10 bases separated the two germline ends. Profiled with immunoSEQ multiplex PCR; TCRdb holds only in-frame clones, not every one. The sample consists of approximately 190,000 clones, approximately 75% of them appearing once. The source material was PBMCs, sampled after 12 months of ibrutinib treatment. This chain joins TRBV7-9 and TRBJ2-1, with D perhaps TRBD1 or TRBD2 (5 bases each). The receptor comes from a human donor with chronic lymphocytic leukemia. This CDR3 is CASSLGGPSNEQFF. The DNA for the CDR3 is TGTGCCAGCAGCTTAGGGGGACCGAGCAATGAGCAGTTCTTC.